The TCR beta chain under discussion was sequenced for a study of cytomegalovirus exposure and HLA in healthy donors. Germline-derived CDR1 and CDR2 are SGDLS and YYNGEE. V was shortened by 0 bases and J by 5 bases, with 8 bases between the two germline ends. The CDR3 sequence is 14 residues long. Primers: 60 Vbeta forward and 13 Jbeta reverse. Clones were read by immunoSEQ multiplex PCR, and TCRdb kept only the in-frame ones, dropping some. This sample yields roughly 120,000 clones, of which 70% to 80% are seen a single time; roughly 8.2% belongs to the top ten. Of note for this clone: As yet, its antigen is unknown.

Regarding the study as a whole: CMV serostatus was the sole immune exposure data available.

This receptor was taken from a woman between 40 and 50 years old in good health and CMV-seropositive. Sequencing input: PBMCs. V and J are TRBV9 and TRBJ2-2; D is perhaps TRBD2 (5 bases). The CDR3 is CASSVEPGTGELFF. In nucleotides, the CDR3 is TGTGCCAGCAGCGTAGAGCCGGGGACCGGGGAGCTGTTTTTT.